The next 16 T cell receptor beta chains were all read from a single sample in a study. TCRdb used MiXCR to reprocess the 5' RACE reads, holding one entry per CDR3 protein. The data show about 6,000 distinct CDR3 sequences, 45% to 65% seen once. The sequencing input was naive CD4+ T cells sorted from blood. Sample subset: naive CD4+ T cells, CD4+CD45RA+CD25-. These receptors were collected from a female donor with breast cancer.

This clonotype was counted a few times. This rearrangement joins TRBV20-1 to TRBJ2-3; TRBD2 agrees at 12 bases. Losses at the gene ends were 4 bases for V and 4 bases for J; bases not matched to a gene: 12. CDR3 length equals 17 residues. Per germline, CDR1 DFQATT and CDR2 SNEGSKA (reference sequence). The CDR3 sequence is CSATPGLAGPGPDTQYF. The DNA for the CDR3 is TGCAGTGCTACGCCGGGACTAGCGGGCCCGGGCCCAGATACGCAGTATTTT.

This CDR3 reads CASSLGAGFLYGYTF. The CDR3 bases are TGTGCCAGCAGCTTAGGAGCCGGATTCCTCTATGGCTACACCTTC. The V call is TRBV7-2, the J call TRBJ1-2, with D unclear. This CDR3 spans 15 amino acids. Trimming left V 1 base short and J 4 bases short, with 13 bases between. Per germline, CDR1 SGHTA and CDR2 FQGNSA.

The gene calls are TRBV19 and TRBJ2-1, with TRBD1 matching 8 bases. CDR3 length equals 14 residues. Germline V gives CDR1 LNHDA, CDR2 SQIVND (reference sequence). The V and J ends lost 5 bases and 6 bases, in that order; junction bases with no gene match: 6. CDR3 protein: CASSPLGTGNEQFF. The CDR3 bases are TGTGCCAGTAGTCCCCTTGGGACAGGCAATGAGCAGTTCTTC.

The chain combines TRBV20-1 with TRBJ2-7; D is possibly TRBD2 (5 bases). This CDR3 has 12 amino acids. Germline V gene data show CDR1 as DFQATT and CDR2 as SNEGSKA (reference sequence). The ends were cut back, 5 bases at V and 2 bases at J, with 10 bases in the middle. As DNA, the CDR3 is TGCAGTGCTTCCCGGGATACCTACGAGCAGTACGTC. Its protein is CSASRDTYEQYV.

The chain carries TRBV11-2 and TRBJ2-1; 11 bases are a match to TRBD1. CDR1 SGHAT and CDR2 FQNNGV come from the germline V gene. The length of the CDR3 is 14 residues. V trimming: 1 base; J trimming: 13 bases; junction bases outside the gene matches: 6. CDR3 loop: CASSLGAGTGGQFF. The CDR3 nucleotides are TGTGCCAGCAGCTTAGGGGCTGGGACAGGGGGACAGTTCTTC.

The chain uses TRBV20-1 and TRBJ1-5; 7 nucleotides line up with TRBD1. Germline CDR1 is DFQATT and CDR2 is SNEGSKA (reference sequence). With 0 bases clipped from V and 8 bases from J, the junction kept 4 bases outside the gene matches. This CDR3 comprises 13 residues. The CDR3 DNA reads TGCAGTGCTAGAGATGACAGGGATGAGCCCCAGCATTTT. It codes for CSARDDRDEPQHF.

The CDR3 bases are TGCAGTGCTAGAAAAAAGGGACTTCCCGCAACCGGGGAGCTGTTTTTT. Translated: CSARKKGLPATGELFF. This rearrangement joins TRBV20-1 to TRBJ2-2; tentative D call: TRBD2 (6 bases). The germline V gene has CDR1 DFQATT and CDR2 SNEGSKA (reference sequence). The V and J ends lost 2 bases and 5 bases respectively, with 18 bases between them. CDR3 length: 16 residues.

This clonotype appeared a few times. CDR3 protein: CSARASGGTSGYEQYV. The CDR3 DNA sequence: TGCAGTGCTAGAGCCTCGGGTGGGACTAGCGGTTACGAGCAGTACGTC. V and J are TRBV20-1 and TRBJ2-7; 11 bases agree with TRBD2. The CDR3 runs 16 residues. CDR1 is DFQATT, CDR2 SNEGSKA, per germline (reference sequence). V shed 1 base and J 4 bases; nucleotides not matched to a gene: 9.

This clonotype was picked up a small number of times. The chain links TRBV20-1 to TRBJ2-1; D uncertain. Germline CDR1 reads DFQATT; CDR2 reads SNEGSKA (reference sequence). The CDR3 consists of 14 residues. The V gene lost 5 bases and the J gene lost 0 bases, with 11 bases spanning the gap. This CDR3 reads CSAHPVSSYNEQFF. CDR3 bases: TGCAGTGCTCATCCAGTCAGCTCCTACAATGAGCAGTTCTTC.

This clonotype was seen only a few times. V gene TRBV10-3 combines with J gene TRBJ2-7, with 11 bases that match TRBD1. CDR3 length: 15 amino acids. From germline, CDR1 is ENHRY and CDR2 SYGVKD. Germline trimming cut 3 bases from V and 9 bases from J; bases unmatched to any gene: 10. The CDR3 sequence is CAISEYPTGTGGQYV. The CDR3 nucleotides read TGTGCCATCAGTGAATACCCGACAGGGACAGGGGGGCAGTACGTC.

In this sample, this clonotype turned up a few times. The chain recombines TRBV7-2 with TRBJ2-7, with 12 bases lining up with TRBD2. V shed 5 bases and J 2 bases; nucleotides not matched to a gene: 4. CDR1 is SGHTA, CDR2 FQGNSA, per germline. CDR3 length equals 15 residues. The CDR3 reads CASSQGLAGTYEQYF. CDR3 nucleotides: TGTGCCAGCAGCCAAGGACTAGCGGGAACCTACGAGCAGTACTTC. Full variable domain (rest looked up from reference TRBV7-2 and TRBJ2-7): GAGVSQSPSNKVTEKGKDVELRCDPISGHTALYWYRQSLGQGLEFLIYFQGNSAPDKSGLPSDRFSAERTGGSVSTLTIQRTQQEDSAVYLCASSQGLAGTYEQYFGPGTRLTVT.

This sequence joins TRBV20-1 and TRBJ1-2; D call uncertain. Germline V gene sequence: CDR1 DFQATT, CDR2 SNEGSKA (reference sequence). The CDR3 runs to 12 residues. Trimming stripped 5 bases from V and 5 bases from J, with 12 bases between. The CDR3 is CSASTVPYGYTF. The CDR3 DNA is TGCAGTGCTTCGACTGTCCCTTATGGCTACACCTTC.

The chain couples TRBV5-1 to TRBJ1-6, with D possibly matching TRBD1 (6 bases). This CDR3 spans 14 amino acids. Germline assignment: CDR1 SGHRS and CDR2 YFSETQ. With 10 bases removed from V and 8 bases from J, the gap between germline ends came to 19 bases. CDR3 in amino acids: CACKPNREDSPLHF. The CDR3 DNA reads TGCGCCTGCAAACCAAACAGGGAGGATTCACCCCTCCACTTT.

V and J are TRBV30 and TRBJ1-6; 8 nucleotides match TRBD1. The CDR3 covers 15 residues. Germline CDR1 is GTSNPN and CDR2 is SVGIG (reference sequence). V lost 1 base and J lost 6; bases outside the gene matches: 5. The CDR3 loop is CAWSGTDRGNSPLHF. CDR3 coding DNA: TGTGCCTGGAGTGGGACAGACAGGGGTAATTCACCCCTCCACTTT.

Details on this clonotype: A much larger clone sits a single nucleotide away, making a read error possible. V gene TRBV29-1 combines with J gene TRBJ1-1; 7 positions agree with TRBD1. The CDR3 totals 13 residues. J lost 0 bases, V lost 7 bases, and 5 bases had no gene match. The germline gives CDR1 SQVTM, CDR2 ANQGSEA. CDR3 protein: CSAKGQLNTEAFF. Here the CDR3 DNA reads TGCAGCGCAAAGGGACAGTTGAACACTGAAGCTTTCTTT.

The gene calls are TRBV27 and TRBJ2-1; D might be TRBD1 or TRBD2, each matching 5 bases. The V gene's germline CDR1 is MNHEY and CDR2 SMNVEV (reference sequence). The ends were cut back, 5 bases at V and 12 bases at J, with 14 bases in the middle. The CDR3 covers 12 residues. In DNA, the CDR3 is TGTGCCAGCAGTCCCCAGGGAGCGATGCAGTTCTTC. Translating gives CASSPQGAMQFF.